This TCR beta chain is drawn from a study of cytomegalovirus exposure and HLA in healthy donors. General observations from the study: The productive fraction for most TCR beta V segments was about 87% or about 30% in an earlier analysis.

PCR primers comprised 60 Vbeta and 13 Jbeta primers. Profiled with immunoSEQ multiplex PCR; TCRdb holds only in-frame clones, not every one. This sample has under 200,000 clones; approximately 85% occur once, and the top ten carry around 0.75%. Comments on this clone: The antigen is not known.

The germline V gene has CDR1 SGHRS and CDR2 YFSETQ. The V end lost 1 base, the J end lost 0 bases, and 11 bases lay between the germline ends. The CDR3 runs to 17 residues. The TCR was taken from a woman in her late teens or twenties in good health and CMV-seronegative. Sequenced material: PBMCs. The V and J genes are TRBV5-1 and TRBJ1-6; D remains unclear. CDR3 DNA: TGCGCCAGCAGCTTGTCTGGTCCGAGCTCCTATAATTCACCCCTCCACTTT. This gives the protein CASSLSGPSSYNSPLHF.